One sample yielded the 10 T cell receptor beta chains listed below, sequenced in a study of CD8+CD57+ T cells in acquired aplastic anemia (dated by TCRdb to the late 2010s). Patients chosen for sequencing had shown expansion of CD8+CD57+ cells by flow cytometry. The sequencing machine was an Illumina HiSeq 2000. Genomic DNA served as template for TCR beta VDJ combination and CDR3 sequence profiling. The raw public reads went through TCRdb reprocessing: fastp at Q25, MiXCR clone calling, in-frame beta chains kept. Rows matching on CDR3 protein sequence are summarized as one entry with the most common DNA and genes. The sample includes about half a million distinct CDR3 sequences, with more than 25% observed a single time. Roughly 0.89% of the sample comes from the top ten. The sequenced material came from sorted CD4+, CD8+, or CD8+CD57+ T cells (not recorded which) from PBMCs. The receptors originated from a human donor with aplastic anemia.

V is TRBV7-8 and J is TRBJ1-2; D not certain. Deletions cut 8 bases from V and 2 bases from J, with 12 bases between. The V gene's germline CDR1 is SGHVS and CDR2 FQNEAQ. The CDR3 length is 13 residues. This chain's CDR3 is CASAMRPNYGYTF. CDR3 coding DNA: TGTGCCAGCGCCATGAGGCCCAACTATGGCTACACCTTC.

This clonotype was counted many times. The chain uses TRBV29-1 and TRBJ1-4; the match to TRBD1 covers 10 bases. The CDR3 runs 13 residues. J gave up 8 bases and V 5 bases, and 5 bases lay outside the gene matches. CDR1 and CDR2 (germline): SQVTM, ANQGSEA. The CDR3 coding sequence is TGCAGCGTTCTAGGACAGGGGGGGGAAAAACTGTTTTTT. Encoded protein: CSVLGQGGEKLFF.

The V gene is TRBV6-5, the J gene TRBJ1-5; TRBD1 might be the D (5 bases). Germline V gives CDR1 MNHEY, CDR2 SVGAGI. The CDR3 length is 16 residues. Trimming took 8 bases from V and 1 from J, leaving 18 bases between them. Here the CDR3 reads CASGHRGDYSNQPQHF. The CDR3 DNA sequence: TGTGCCAGCGGTCACCGCGGGGACTACAGCAATCAGCCCCAGCATTTT.

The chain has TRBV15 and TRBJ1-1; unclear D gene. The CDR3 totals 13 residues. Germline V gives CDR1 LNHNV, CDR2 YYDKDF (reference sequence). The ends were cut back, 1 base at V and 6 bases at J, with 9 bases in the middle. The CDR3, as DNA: TGTGCCACCAGCAGAGGAGGCTACGCTGAAGCTTTCTTT. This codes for CATSRGGYAEAFF.

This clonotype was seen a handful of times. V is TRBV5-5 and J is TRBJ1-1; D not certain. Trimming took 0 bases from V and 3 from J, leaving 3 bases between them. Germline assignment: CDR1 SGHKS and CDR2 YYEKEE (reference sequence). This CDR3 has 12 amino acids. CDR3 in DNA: TGTGCCAGCAGCTTGGATCACACTGAAGCTTTCTTT. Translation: CASSLDHTEAFF.

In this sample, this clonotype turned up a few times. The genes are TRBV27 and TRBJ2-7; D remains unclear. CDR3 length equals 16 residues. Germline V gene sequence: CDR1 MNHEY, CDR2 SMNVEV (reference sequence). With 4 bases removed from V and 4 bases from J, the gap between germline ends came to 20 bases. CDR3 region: CASSWVRTNHLYEQYF. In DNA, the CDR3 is TGTGCCAGCAGTTGGGTGAGGACGAACCATCTATACGAGCAGTACTTC.

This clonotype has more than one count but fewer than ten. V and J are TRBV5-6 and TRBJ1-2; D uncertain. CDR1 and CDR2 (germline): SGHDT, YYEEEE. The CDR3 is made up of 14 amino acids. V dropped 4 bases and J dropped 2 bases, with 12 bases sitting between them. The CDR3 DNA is TGTGCCAGCAGCCCTAACCTGGGGAACTATGGCTACACCTTC. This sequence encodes CASSPNLGNYGYTF.

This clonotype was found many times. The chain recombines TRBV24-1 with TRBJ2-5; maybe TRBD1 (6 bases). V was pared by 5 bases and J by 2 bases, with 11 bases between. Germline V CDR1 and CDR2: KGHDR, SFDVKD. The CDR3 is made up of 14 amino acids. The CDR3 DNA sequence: TGTGCCACCAGTGCCCGGACAGTTCAAGAGACCCAGTACTTC. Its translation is CATSARTVQETQYF.

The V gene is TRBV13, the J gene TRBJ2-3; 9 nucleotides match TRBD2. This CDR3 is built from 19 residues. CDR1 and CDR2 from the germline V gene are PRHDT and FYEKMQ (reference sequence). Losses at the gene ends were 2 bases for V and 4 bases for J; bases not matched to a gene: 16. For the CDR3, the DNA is TGTGCCAGCAGCTTACCGGGACTGGCGGGGGGGCGTGTCCCAGATACGCAGTATTTT. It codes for CASSLPGLAGGRVPDTQYF.

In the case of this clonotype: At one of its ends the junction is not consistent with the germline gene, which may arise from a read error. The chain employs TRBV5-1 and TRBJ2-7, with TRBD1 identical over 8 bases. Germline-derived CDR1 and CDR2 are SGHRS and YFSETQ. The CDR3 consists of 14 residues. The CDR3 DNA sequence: TGCGCCAGCAGCCTCCCGGGACAGGTAAACGAGCCGTACTTC. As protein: CASSLPGQVNEPYF.